Below, one T cell receptor (beta chain) is given with its context. What it recognizes is unknown. The V and J ends lost 4 bases and 6 bases, in that order; junction bases with no gene match: 9. The CDR3 contains 15 residues. Per the germline V gene, CDR1 is SGHRS and CDR2 is YFSETQ. TCRdb's table, derived via immunoSEQ multiplex PCR, lists solely in-frame clones and lacks some. The sample contains 75,000 to 80,000 clones, approximately 86% of which appear only once. The sample comes from a study of radiotherapy plus CTLA-4 blockade in lung cancer. CTLA-4 blockade with ipilimumab, together with focal radiation, was given to patients with chemo-refractory metastatic non-small-cell lung cancer. Whole-study results and caveats: Some TCR clones had been derived from tumors. These clones expanded in peripheral blood after radiotherapy plus ipilimumab. Best predicting response, reportedly, were early blood T cell clone dynamics, with interferon-beta.

Sample: peripheral blood, taken from a patient treated with radiotherapy plus ipilimumab. This receptor was obtained from a human donor with non-small cell lung cancer who had stable disease on radiotherapy plus ipilimumab. The chain uses TRBV5-1 and TRBJ2-2; 7 bases match TRBD2. The DNA of the CDR3 is TGCGCCAGCAGCCTTCCGGGACGGGAGGCCGGGGAGCTGTTTTTT. Amino acids: CASSLPGREAGELFF.